A single sample gave rise to the 27 T cell receptor beta chains below, sequenced in a study of blood T cell repertoires in COVID-19. This table comes from immunoSEQ multiplex PCR, and its TCRdb copy is limited to in-frame clones, with some not included. Of around 350,000 clones listed, 70% to 90% are singletons. Sequencing was performed on peripheral blood. These receptors all come from a human donor in a cohort sampled during active COVID-19.

The chain carries TRBV27 and TRBJ1-1; no clear D. V shed 2 bases and J shed 2 bases, with 6 bases lying between them. The CDR3 sequence is 13 residues long. Germline CDR1 is MNHEY and CDR2 is SMNVEV (reference sequence). CDR3 protein: CASSLDTNTEAFF. DNA of the CDR3: TGTGCCAGCAGTTTAGACACCAACACTGAAGCTTTCTTT.

The chain is built from TRBV28 and TRBJ1-1; D might be TRBD1 (6 bases). This CDR3 region has 15 residues. CDR1 is MDHEN and CDR2 is SYDVKM in the germline V gene. V gave up 0 bases and J gave up 1 base, with 9 bases separating them. CDR3 in DNA: TGTGCCAGCAGTTTATGGTCCAGGGGGAACACTGAAGCTTTCTTT. It specifies CASSLWSRGNTEAFF.

V gene TRBV5-6 combines with J gene TRBJ1-6, with D perhaps TRBD1 (6 bases). V lost 0 bases, J lost 8 bases, and 12 bases lay in between. Germline-derived CDR1 and CDR2 are SGHDT and YYEEEE. The CDR3 runs 15 residues. CDR3 nucleotide sequence: TGTGCCAGCAGCTTGGCGGGGGGCGCGCATTCACCCCTCCACTTT. Encoded protein: CASSLAGGAHSPLHF.

The rearrangement joins TRBV10-3 to TRBJ2-1, with 8 nucleotides matching TRBD2. This CDR3 contains 16 residues. J was trimmed by 0 bases and V by 3 bases; bases with no gene match: 4. Germline CDR1 is ENHRY and CDR2 is SYGVKD. Here the CDR3 DNA reads TGTGCCATCAGTGATGGTAGCGGGGCCTCCTACAATGAGCAGTTCTTC. It is translated as CAISDGSGASYNEQFF.

This chain joins TRBV28 and TRBJ2-7; 11 bases are shared with TRBD2. CDR1 is MDHEN, CDR2 SYDVKM, per germline. Trimming took 6 bases from V and 2 from J; bases not matched to a gene: 9. The CDR3 has 16 residues. The CDR3 DNA follows: TGTGCCAGCAGCAAAGGGGGTAGCGGGAGGGCCTACGAGCAGTACTTC. The encoded protein is CASSKGGSGRAYEQYF.

The rearrangement links TRBV3-1 (or the pseudogene TRBV3-2) to TRBJ2-4, with D perhaps matching TRBD2 (6 bases). The CDR3 spans 15 residues. Germline values: CDR1 LGHDT, CDR2 YNNKEL (reference sequence). V was clipped by 1 base and J by 4 bases, with 11 bases between them. CDR3 loop: CASSQGGTGKNIQYF. The DNA for the CDR3 is TGTGCCAGCAGCCAAGGCGGGACGGGGAAAAACATTCAGTACTTC.

The chain links TRBV7-8 to TRBJ1-3; possibly TRBD1 for D (6 bases). The CDR3 is 14 amino acids. The V gene lost 1 base and the J gene lost 4 bases, with 8 bases spanning the gap. Germline V CDR1 and CDR2: SGHVS, FQNEAQ. This chain's CDR3 is CASSLVQGGNTIYF. CDR3 DNA: TGTGCCAGCAGCTTAGTACAGGGAGGAAACACCATATATTTT.

This chain connects TRBV6-5 to TRBJ2-1; D might be TRBD2 (6 bases). Between the trimmed V and J ends, which lost 10 bases and 3 bases, there was a span of 13 bases. The V gene's germline CDR1 is MNHEY and CDR2 SVGAGI. This CDR3 is 13 amino acids long. The CDR3 is CATSRLDYNEQFF. The CDR3 bases are TGTGCCACCTCCCGACTAGACTACAATGAGCAGTTCTTC.

V and J are TRBV24-1 and TRBJ2-1; TRBD2 might be the D (6 bases). This CDR3 is built from 19 residues. Germline V gene sequence: CDR1 KGHDR, CDR2 SFDVKD. V was clipped by 0 bases and J by 7 bases, with 24 bases between them. CDR3 sequence: CATSDLRTGDPSRVNEQFF. CDR3 sequence (DNA): TGTGCCACCAGTGATTTGCGGACGGGGGATCCATCCAGGGTGAATGAGCAGTTCTTC.

The chain uses TRBV7-9 and TRBJ2-1; 13 positions agree with TRBD2. The germline V gene has CDR1 SEHNR and CDR2 FQNEAQ (reference sequence). This CDR3 comprises 16 residues. V shed 6 bases and J 5 bases; nucleotides not matched to a gene: 7. The CDR3 DNA reads as TGTGCCAGCAGTCGTAGACTAGCGGGGGGACACAATGAGCAGTTCTTC. This translates into CASSRRLAGGHNEQFF.

This clone came up once. The chain carries TRBV9 and TRBJ1-2; D possibly corresponds to TRBD1 (6 bases). Trimming took off 2 bases at V and 12 bases at J, with 14 bases between the two ends. The CDR3 runs 12 residues. Germline V gene lookup returns CDR1 SGDLS and CDR2 YYNGEE. The CDR3 reads CASSVPWGPHTF. CDR3 DNA: TGTGCCAGCAGCGTTCCCTGGGGGCCCCACACCTTC. Combining the CDR3 with reference TRBV9 and TRBJ1-2 gives the whole variable domain DSGVTQTPKHLITATGQRVTLRCSPRSGDLSVYWYQQSLDQGLQFLIQYYNGEERAKGNILERFSAQQFPDLHSELNLSSLELGDSALYFCASSVPWGPHTFGSGTRLTVV.

The CDR3 sequence is CSARGAYTQYF. The CDR3 DNA sequence: TGCAGTGCTAGAGGGGCCTATACGCAGTATTTT. The chain links TRBV20-1 to TRBJ2-3; D not resolved. CDR3 size: 11 residues. Trimming pared 1 base from V and 7 bases from J, leaving 6 bases between. Germline V gives CDR1 DFQATT, CDR2 SNEGSKA (reference sequence).

The chain couples TRBV5-1 to TRBJ2-7, with no clear D. V was clipped by 0 bases and J by 3 bases, with 16 bases between them. This CDR3 is built from 16 residues. CDR1 is SGHRS and CDR2 is YFSETQ in the germline V gene. The CDR3 sequence is CASSLANAYIDYEQYF. CDR3 bases: TGCGCCAGCAGCTTGGCCAACGCCTATATAGACTACGAGCAGTACTTC.

DNA for the CDR3: TGCGCCAGCAGCTTGGAAACTAGCGGGGATAACACAGATACGCAGTATTTT. Protein product: CASSLETSGDNTDTQYF. The chain is built from TRBV5-1 and TRBJ2-3; 10 bases are a match to TRBD2. Per germline, CDR1 SGHRS and CDR2 YFSETQ. Losses at the gene ends were 0 bases for V and 2 bases for J; bases not matched to a gene: 6. CDR3 length equals 17 residues.

V is TRBV28 and J is TRBJ2-7, with D possibly being TRBD2 (6 bases). V gave up 5 bases and J gave up 7 bases, with 24 bases separating them. CDR3 length: 16 amino acids. Germline V lookup: CDR1 MDHEN, CDR2 SYDVKM. The CDR3 DNA reads TGTGCCAGCAGTCCCTCGGAGGGACTCCCCGGCGGTGAGCAGTACTTC. It is translated as CASSPSEGLPGGEQYF.

V usage is TRBV18 and J usage is TRBJ1-1, with 9 bases that match TRBD1. Germline lookup yields CDR1 KGHSH and CDR2 LQKENI. This CDR3 spans 17 amino acids. J lost 7 bases, V lost 8 bases, and 20 bases had no gene match. The CDR3 DNA is TGTGCCAGCGCGAGACAGGGGGAGGTCCCCCCGGCTAATGAAGCTTTCTTT. Its translation: CASARQGEVPPANEAFF.

In regard to this clone: The junction shows a germline mismatch at one end, possibly a read error. The rearrangement links TRBV7-7 to TRBJ2-2; 7 bases match TRBD2. The CDR3 runs to 17 residues. Germline V gene lookup returns CDR1 SSHAT and CDR2 FNYEAQ (reference sequence). The CDR3 protein is CASSLEAGTTNTGELFF. CDR3 nucleotides: TGTGCTAGCAGCTTAGAGGCGGGGACTACGAACACCGGGGAGCTGTTTTTT.

The chain carries TRBV6-5 and TRBJ2-5, with 7 bases fitting TRBD1. The CDR3 consists of 13 residues. Germline values: CDR1 MNHEY, CDR2 SVGAGI. The ends lost 6 bases at V and 5 bases at J; junction bases unmatched: 6. CDR3 in amino acids: CASSRDRDETQYF. The CDR3 region has the DNA TGTGCCAGCAGCAGAGACAGGGACGAGACCCAGTACTTC.

The chain carries TRBV3-1 (or the pseudogene TRBV3-2) and TRBJ1-2; 8 bases fit TRBD1. The germline CDR1 and CDR2 sequences are LGHDT and YNNKEL (reference sequence). The CDR3 has 11 residues. The trim removed 9 bases at V and 8 bases at J, leaving 5 bases unmatched. The CDR3 nucleotides read TGTGCCAGTGGACAGGGCAGAGGCTACACCTTC. It yields the protein CASGQGRGYTF.

The chain is built from TRBV15 and TRBJ2-7; tentative D call: TRBD2 (5 bases). Germline values: CDR1 LNHNV, CDR2 YYDKDF (reference sequence). Between the trimmed V and J ends, which lost 8 bases and 4 bases, there was a span of 18 bases. The CDR3 spans 14 residues. The CDR3 DNA sequence: TGTGCCACCTCCAGGCCGCCGGGATTATACGAGCAGTACTTC. Translated, it gives CATSRPPGLYEQYF.

This chain joins TRBV25-1 and TRBJ2-3; 9 bases align to TRBD2. Trimming at V came to 6 bases and at J to 2 bases, leaving 12 bases not matched to a gene. The CDR3 is made up of 17 amino acids. The germline CDR1 and CDR2 sequences are MGHDK and SYGVNS. CDR3 nucleotide sequence: TGTGCCAGCAGCCCCAGGCGGGCTAGCGGGAACACAGATACGCAGTATTTT. It encodes CASSPRRASGNTDTQYF. Full variable domain (missing parts from reference TRBV25-1 and TRBJ2-3): EADIYQTPRYLVIGTGKKITLECSQTMGHDKMYWYQQDPGMELHLIHYSYGVNSTEKGDLSSESTVSRIRTEHFPLTLESARPSHTSQYLCASSPRRASGNTDTQYFGPGTRLTVL.

The chain recombines TRBV10-3 with TRBJ2-7, with TRBD1 identical over 11 bases. Losses at the gene ends were 10 bases for V and 4 bases for J; bases not matched to a gene: 12. The CDR3 length is 15 residues. From germline, CDR1 is ENHRY and CDR2 SYGVKD. This chain's CDR3 is CATRPSRDRGYEQYF. In nucleotides, the CDR3 is TGTGCCACACGGCCTAGCAGGGACAGGGGGTACGAGCAGTACTTC.

The CDR3 protein is CAISPGQGDWRADTQYF. The DNA for the CDR3 is TGTGCCATCAGCCCCGGACAGGGCGACTGGAGGGCAGATACGCAGTATTTT. This rearrangement joins TRBV10-3 to TRBJ2-3; 8 bases are a match to TRBD1. Germline V gives CDR1 ENHRY, CDR2 SYGVKD. Trimming at V came to 6 bases and at J to 4 bases, leaving 15 bases not matched to a gene. CDR3 length equals 17 residues.

The chain combines TRBV7-2 with TRBJ1-2; 8 nucleotides align to TRBD1. With 5 bases clipped from V and 4 bases from J, the junction kept 12 bases outside the gene matches. The CDR3 has 16 amino acids. Germline V gene sequence: CDR1 SGHTA, CDR2 FQGNSA. This chain's CDR3 is CASSAPGQARFYGYTF. DNA of the CDR3: TGTGCCAGCAGCGCACCGGGACAGGCAAGGTTCTATGGCTACACCTTC. Looking up the rest from reference TRBV7-2 and TRBJ1-2 gives the full variable domain: GAGVSQSPSNKVTEKGKDVELRCDPISGHTALYWYRQSLGQGLEFLIYFQGNSAPDKSGLPSDRFSAERTGGSVSTLTIQRTQQEDSAVYLCASSAPGQARFYGYTFGSGTRLTVV.

The genes are TRBV9 and TRBJ2-7; 8 bases align to TRBD2. Germline lookup yields CDR1 SGDLS and CDR2 YYNGEE. V dropped 7 bases and J dropped 3; count of bases not matched to a gene: 9. CDR3 size: 14 residues. CDR3: CASGPGGEVYEQYF. In nucleotides, the CDR3 is TGTGCCAGCGGGCCGGGAGGGGAGGTCTACGAGCAGTACTTC.

The chain combines TRBV19 with TRBJ2-2; perhaps TRBD1 as D (5 bases). Germline V gene sequence: CDR1 LNHDA, CDR2 SQIVND (reference sequence). The CDR3 has 15 amino acids. Trimming pared 7 bases from V and 4 bases from J, leaving 16 bases between. The DNA of the CDR3 is TGTGCCAGTACTATGGGCAGGGAAGGCACCGGGGAGCTGTTTTTT. It is translated as CASTMGREGTGELFF.

This clone was recorded a few times. This chain uses TRBV6-5 with TRBJ1-6; D uncertain. Per the germline V gene, CDR1 is MNHEY and CDR2 is SVGAGI. Between the trimmed V and J ends, which lost 6 bases and 7 bases, there was a span of 10 bases. The CDR3 runs to 13 residues. CDR3 amino acids: CASRKNKNSPLHF. CDR3 nucleotides: TGTGCCAGCAGGAAAAACAAGAATTCACCCCTCCACTTT.